The T cell receptor beta chain under discussion was sequenced for a study of T cells in Graves' hyperthyroidism and ophthalmopathy. Turning to the study itself: Peripheral blood was drawn at first diagnosis, prior to all treatment.

At least ten counts were recorded for this clonotype. V lost 2 bases to trimming and J lost 2 bases, with 7 bases between them. The germline V gene encodes CDR1 MNHEY and CDR2 SVGEGT. This CDR3 has 13 amino acids. Authors of the study amplified TCR beta CDR3 regions from RNA transcripts. RT-PCR in the first round (using the HTBI primer set) targeted the TCR CDR3. TCRdb processed the multiplex PCR reads anew with MiXCR; each CDR3 protein has one entry. The sample comprises 500,000 to 700,000 distinct CDR3 sequences, 16% of which are singletons, and under 20% rests with the top ten. This chain joins TRBV6-2 or TRBV6-3 and TRBJ2-7; no definite D call. This receptor was obtained from a woman under 30 with Graves' hyperthyroidism. The sequenced sample consisted of blood. This chain's CDR3 is CASSYETAYEQYF. The CDR3 region has the DNA TGTGCCAGCAGTTACGAAACGGCCTACGAGCAGTACTTC.